Sequencing of this T cell receptor beta chain was carried out in a study of blood T cell repertoires in COVID-19. Whole-study context: Italy, Spain and the United States were the sources of the convalescent and acute COVID-19 samples. Sample material is recorded as cDNA or gDNA derived from T cells, B-cell-depleted T cells, or PBMCs.

In the original workflow: Amplification with reference gene primers provided the estimates of nucleated cell counts. TCRdb's table, derived via immunoSEQ multiplex PCR, lists solely in-frame clones and lacks some. That table is the source of V, J and clone size, and D and trimming were worked out from the DNA. The sample has 150,000 to 200,000 clones, around 81% seen once. In germline, CDR1 is SEHNR, CDR2 FQNEAQ (reference sequence). The CDR3 spans 15 residues. Unmatched junction bases numbered 6, after V lost 5 bases and J lost 5 bases. About this clone: With only one base between it and a far larger clone, this is likely a read error.

This rearrangement joins TRBV7-9 to TRBJ2-5, with TRBD1 identical over 12 bases. The clonotype originates from a man in his 70s who had recovered from COVID-19. Sequencing was carried out using peripheral blood. Written as DNA, the CDR3 is TGTGCCAGCAGCCCCGGGACAGGGGGCTGGGAGACCCAGTACTTC. It yields the protein CASSPGTGGWETQYF.